This is a list of T cell receptor beta chains from one sample in a study of identical twins. TCRdb re-called the 5' RACE reads through MiXCR, storing one row per CDR3 protein. Of 640,000 or so distinct CDR3 sequences listed, roughly 6.2% were seen once; the top ten hold around 1.9%. Sequences were obtained from naive T cells sorted from blood. These receptors originate from a man aged 18 to 29 in good health. Each CDR3 is given with its conserved first and last residue. Fields, in order: CDR3 length, D gene, J gene, clone size, V gene, CDR3 protein, CDR3 DNA. D genes are given only for firm matches. Clone size appears in some rows only: once, few, many, or a class for an expanded clone.

13	TRBD1	TRBJ2-5	many	TRBV29-1	CSVRGRNSETQYF	TGCAGCGTTAGGGGGCGGAACTCGGAGACCCAGTACTTC
14	-	TRBJ1-1	few	TRBV4-3	CASSQDRAGTEAFF	TGCGCCAGCAGCCAAGATCGGGCGGGGACTGAAGCTTTCTTT
15	TRBD1	TRBJ1-4	few	TRBV3-1	CASSQEGTVNEKLFF	TGTGCCAGCAGCCAAGAAGGGACAGTTAATGAAAAACTGTTTTTT
16	TRBD2	TRBJ2-7	-	TRBV28	CASSFIGTSGPYEQYF	TGTGCCAGCAGTTTTATTGGGACTAGCGGACCCTACGAGCAGTACTTC
16	TRBD2	TRBJ2-2	-	TRBV12-5	CASRSGGTSDTGELFF	TGTGCTAGTAGGAGCGGCGGGACTAGCGACACCGGGGAGCTGTTTTTT
14	-	TRBJ1-1	many	TRBV6-1	CASSHRPQDTEAFF	TGTGCCAGCAGTCATAGGCCCCAGGACACTGAAGCTTTCTTT
15	-	TRBJ2-7	-	TRBV7-2	CASSLGVGEGYEQYF	TGTGCCAGCAGCTTAGGGGTGGGAGAGGGGTACGAGCAGTACTTC
14	TRBD1	TRBJ2-4	many	TRBV7-2	CASSLRQGWDIQYF	TGTGCCAGCAGCCTGAGACAGGGTTGGGACATTCAGTACTTC
14	-	TRBJ1-4	many	TRBV5-1	CASSPGKQGEKLFF	TGCGCCAGCAGCCCAGGGAAGCAGGGTGAAAAACTGTTTTTT
15	-	TRBJ1-5	few	TRBV5-1	CASSSGTTSGQPQHF	TGCGCCAGCAGCTCCGGGACAACCTCGGGGCAGCCCCAGCATTTT
12	-	TRBJ1-5	-	TRBV19	CASNREGQPQHF	TGTGCCAGTAACAGGGAGGGGCAGCCCCAGCATTTT
14	TRBD1	TRBJ2-4	few	TRBV12-3/TRBV12-4	CASRLDRGKNIQYF	TGTGCCAGCAGACTTGACAGGGGGAAGAACATTCAGTACTTC
13	TRBD2	TRBJ2-1	-	TRBV10-1	CASSGSSGGEQFF	TGCGCCAGCAGTGGATCGTCGGGGGGAGAGCAGTTCTTC
12	-	TRBJ2-4	many	TRBV24-1	CATSGAQNIQYF	TGTGCCACCAGTGGGGCGCAAAACATTCAGTACTTC
16	-	TRBJ2-7	few	TRBV7-2	CASSLETGSPHYEQYF	TGTGCCAGCAGCTTAGAGACGGGATCCCCCCACTACGAGCAGTACTTC
14	TRBD1	TRBJ2-1	few	TRBV24-1	CAIGDRSSYNEQFF	TGTGCCATCGGGGACAGGAGCTCCTACAATGAGCAGTTCTTC
16	-	TRBJ2-7	many	TRBV4-3	CASSQDRTGETYEQYF	TGCGCCAGCAGCCAAGATCGTACAGGAGAAACCTACGAGCAGTACTTC
19	-	TRBJ1-5	many	TRBV20-1	CSARDEGGPGAYSNQPQHF	TGCAGTGCTAGAGATGAGGGGGGGCCGGGGGCTTATAGCAATCAGCCCCAGCATTTT
14	-	TRBJ1-5	many	TRBV20-1	CSASLTAVDQPQHF	TGCAGTGCTAGTCTTACGGCAGTCGATCAGCCCCAGCATTTT
16	TRBD2	TRBJ2-2	-	TRBV5-5	CASSLKAGGFIGELFF	TGTGCCAGCAGCTTGAAAGCGGGAGGGTTCATCGGGGAGCTGTTTTTT
13	-	TRBJ2-3	many	TRBV30	CAWRASGADTQYF	TGTGCCTGGAGGGCATCAGGCGCAGATACGCAGTATTTT
15	-	TRBJ2-4	many	TRBV12-3/TRBV12-4	CASSRSGLAKNIQYF	TGTGCCAGCAGTCGGAGCGGCCTAGCCAAAAACATTCAGTACTTC
14	-	TRBJ2-1	many	TRBV20-1	CSARDLAHYNEQFF	TGCAGTGCCCGAGACCTCGCCCACTACAATGAGCAGTTCTTC
14	-	TRBJ1-1	many	TRBV6-1	CASSPIGGPRRAFF	TGTGCCAGCAGCCCCATCGGGGGCCCAAGGAGAGCTTTCTTT
16	-	TRBJ2-4	few	TRBV5-1	CASSLQGTLAKNIQYF	TGCGCCAGCAGCTTGCAGGGGACACTAGCCAAAAACATTCAGTACTTC
15	-	TRBJ2-7	-	TRBV7-9	CASSRLGTQYPEQYF	TGTGCCAGCAGCCGTCTGGGGACCCAATATCCCGAGCAGTACTTC
15	-	TRBJ2-3	many	TRBV10-3	CAITRDSGSTDTQYF	TGTGCCATCACCAGGGACTCTGGAAGCACAGATACGCAGTATTTT
13	-	TRBJ2-2	few	TRBV12-3/TRBV12-4	CASLSSNTGELFF	TGTGCCAGCCTTTCCTCTAACACCGGGGAGCTGTTTTTT
16	-	TRBJ2-1	few	TRBV28	CASSVEPKGSYNEQFF	TGTGCCAGCAGTGTCGAGCCTAAAGGCTCCTACAATGAGCAGTTCTTC
14	TRBD2	TRBJ2-5	-	TRBV20-1	CSARGLAGQETQYF	TGCAGTGCTAGGGGACTAGCGGGGCAAGAGACCCAGTACTTC
15	-	TRBJ1-3	-	TRBV6-5	CASSSGRNSGNTIYF	TGTGCCAGCAGTTCCGGCAGGAACTCTGGAAACACCATATATTTT
11	-	TRBJ2-3	few	TRBV12-5	CASGLEDTQYF	TGTGCTAGTGGTTTGGAAGATACGCAGTATTTT
15	-	TRBJ2-1	many	TRBV12-3/TRBV12-4	CASRGGGTGVNEQFF	TGTGCCAGCAGGGGGGGAGGAACGGGGGTCAATGAGCAGTTCTTC
15	-	TRBJ1-3	-	TRBV15	CATSRDRQGGNTIYF	TGTGCCACCAGCAGAGATCGTCAGGGAGGAAACACCATATATTTT
13	TRBD2	TRBJ2-1	many	TRBV29-1	CSGGREGYNEQFF	TGCAGCGGCGGGCGGGAGGGCTACAATGAGCAGTTCTTC
14	-	TRBJ2-7	-	TRBV19	CASSMPEGFYEQYF	TGTGCCAGTAGTATGCCGGAGGGTTTCTACGAGCAGTACTTC
15	-	TRBJ2-5	few	TRBV25-1	CASSEDGRLWETQYF	TGTGCCAGCAGTGAGGACGGCCGTTTATGGGAGACCCAGTACTTC
16	TRBD2	TRBJ2-1	-	TRBV25-1	CASSPGGQKIYNEQFF	TGTGCCAGCAGCCCGGGGGGGCAGAAAATTTACAATGAGCAGTTCTTC
13	-	TRBJ2-1	many	TRBV24-1	CATSEKALDEQFF	TGTGCCACCAGTGAAAAAGCTCTCGATGAGCAGTTCTTC
15	-	TRBJ2-5	few	TRBV7-2	CASSSRRSSWETQYF	TGTGCCAGCAGCTCCCGTAGGTCCTCCTGGGAGACCCAGTACTTC
12	-	TRBJ2-1	-	TRBV5-5	CASSHTGTQQFF	TGTGCCAGCAGCCACACCGGGACCCAGCAGTTCTTC
14	TRBD2	TRBJ2-2	-	TRBV12-3/TRBV12-4	CASRVAGGTGELFF	TGTGCCAGCAGGGTAGCGGGAGGGACCGGGGAGCTGTTTTTT
14	-	TRBJ1-3	many	TRBV20-1	CSARDPAPGNTIYF	TGCAGTGCTAGAGATCCGGCCCCTGGAAACACCATATATTTT
14	TRBD1	TRBJ2-3	-	TRBV15	CATSSSDRGYTQYF	TGTGCCACCAGCAGTTCCGACAGGGGATATACGCAGTATTTT
11	TRBD2	TRBJ2-5	many	TRBV29-1	CSVAGLAGQYF	TGCAGCGTTGCGGGACTAGCGGGCCAGTACTTC
14	TRBD1	TRBJ1-2	many	TRBV4-3	CASSQGQGLGGYTF	TGCGCCAGCAGCCAGGGACAGGGGCTAGGTGGCTACACCTTC
18	-	TRBJ2-3	many	TRBV24-1	CATSDLSSESGTADTQYF	TGTGCCACCAGTGATTTGTCTAGCGAGAGTGGGACGGCAGATACGCAGTATTTT
15	TRBD1	TRBJ2-5	few	TRBV6-1	CASSPKTGGQETQYF	TGTGCCAGCAGTCCAAAGACAGGGGGCCAAGAGACCCAGTACTTC
15	TRBD2	TRBJ2-1	many	TRBV7-2	CASSLGGGSYNEQFF	TGTGCCAGCAGCTTAGGCGGGGGCTCCTACAATGAGCAGTTCTTC
15	-	TRBJ1-3	few	TRBV6-1	CASRELTGSGNTIYF	TGTGCCAGCAGGGAGTTGACAGGCTCTGGAAACACCATATATTTT
12	TRBD2	TRBJ2-3	-	TRBV5-1	CANRTSRDTQYF	TGCGCCAACCGGACTAGCAGGGATACGCAGTATTTT